The source of this TCR beta chain is a study of blood T cell repertoires in COVID-19. Overall study: Nucleic acid was either cDNA or gDNA, and it came from T cells, B-cell-depleted T cells, or PBMCs.

Notes on this clone: Other DNA sequences in the sample encode the same CDR3.

V shed 1 base and J shed 1 base, with 5 bases lying between them. Germline CDR1 SGHTA, CDR2 FQGNSA. The CDR3 has 14 residues. Original processing methods: Researchers report that nucleated cell counts were estimated from reference gene primer amplification. The assay was immunoSEQ multiplex PCR, and TCRdb's table has in-frame clones only and misses some. That table gives V, J and clone size, and the DNA gave D and trimming. Altogether 29,000 or so clones are present, 85% to 90% being singletons, with the ten largest covering about 9.4%. This TCR was recovered from a man aged 60 to 75 with acute or convalescent COVID-19. V is TRBV7-2 and J is TRBJ2-1, with D possibly TRBD1 on 5 matching bases. The source material was peripheral blood. CDR3 sequence reads: CASSLGQSYNEQFF. The DNA for the CDR3 is TGTGCCAGCAGCTTAGGACAGTCCTACAATGAGCAGTTCTTC.